Given below is one TCR beta chain in context. As yet, its antigen is unknown. Sequencing used immunoSEQ multiplex PCR; TCRdb keeps in-frame clones, though not all of them. Here the sample spans over 100,000 clones, roughly 91% being singletons. V was pared by 2 bases and J by 3 bases, with 7 bases of the junction left unmatched. The CDR3 extends over 18 amino acids. Germline values: CDR1 SGHRS, CDR2 YFSETQ. This entry is derived from a study of T cell responses to AZD1222 COVID-19 vaccine. The analysis combined second doses at about 4 or about 12 weeks. Regarding the study as a whole: Of spike-specific TCRs, nearly half reportedly target regions left unmutated in variants. Seropositivity was recorded at baseline in only a handful of AZD1222 recipients.

Sequences were derived from peripheral blood, sampled 28 days after the second AZD1222 dose. The gene calls are TRBV5-1 and TRBJ2-4; 14 bases agree with TRBD2. The clonotype comes from an adult who received the AZD1222 COVID-19 vaccine. Here the CDR3 reads CASSLGTSGSVGKNIQYF. The CDR3 coding sequence is TGCGCCAGCAGCTTAGGGACTAGCGGGAGCGTGGGCAAAAACATTCAGTACTTC.